This T cell receptor (beta chain) was captured in a study of siplizumab effects on memory and regulatory T cells. This CDR3 is built from 14 residues. CDR1 is SEHNR, CDR2 FQNEAQ, per germline (reference sequence). Trimming removed 8 bases from V and 4 bases from J, with 16 bases in between. Assay used: immunoSEQ multiplex PCR; TCRdb lists only in-frame clones, some missing. The data show about 100,000 clones, about 94% seen once. With respect to this clone: Its cognate antigen is unknown.

The study's findings and limits: In siplizumab conditions, mappable alloreactive CD4+ clones averaged about 63% Treg-derived, against 26.9% in controls. An assignable phenotype, naive or memory, was missing from roughly 76-95% of proliferating CD4+ or CD8+ clones.

This TCR came from a human donor in good health. V gene TRBV7-9 combines with J gene TRBJ2-3; maybe TRBD1 (6 bases). Input material: non-Treg CD4+ T cells sorted from blood. The CDR3 loop reads CASRIQGFPDTQYF. In DNA, the CDR3 is TGTGCCAGCCGTATACAGGGCTTCCCAGATACGCAGTATTTT.